Shown below are 13 T cell receptor beta chains from a single sample sequenced in a study of cytomegalovirus exposure and HLA in healthy donors. The primer mix had 60 Vbeta and 13 Jbeta primers. The protocol was immunoSEQ multiplex PCR, while the TCRdb copy is restricted to in-frame clones and leaves out a portion. The table has under 200,000 clones, 80% to 85% seen once. Sample: PBMCs. The source is a boy aged 2 to 9 in good health and CMV-seronegative.

This clone has a single count. This chain connects TRBV4-1 to TRBJ2-2; TRBD1 is a possible D gene (6 bases). CDR1 and CDR2 from the germline V gene are MGHRA and YSYEKL. V was pared by 0 bases and J by 3 bases, with 17 bases between. CDR3 length equals 18 residues. The CDR3 region is CASSQDSLGQGYTGELFF. The CDR3 coding sequence is TGCGCCAGCAGCCAAGACTCACTCGGGCAGGGGTACACCGGGGAGCTGTTTTTT.

This chain links TRBV27 with TRBJ2-7; D is perhaps TRBD2 (5 bases). The germline V gene encodes CDR1 MNHEY and CDR2 SMNVEV (reference sequence). The CDR3 covers 10 residues. The CDR3 bases are TGTCCCGGGGTAAACTACGAGCAGTACTTC. Its protein product is CPGVNYEQYF.

The V and J genes are TRBV6-1 and TRBJ2-7; D is perhaps TRBD2 (5 bases). Deletions cut 4 bases from V and 1 base from J, with 8 bases between. CDR1 MNHNS and CDR2 SASEGT come from the germline V gene. This CDR3 is built from 13 residues. Here the CDR3 reads CASSAGESYEQYF. The CDR3 coding sequence is TGTGCCAGCAGTGCCGGGGAGTCCTACGAGCAGTACTTC.

Only a few counts were recorded for this clone. This chain joins TRBV11-2 and TRBJ2-7; 7 positions agree with TRBD2. From germline, CDR1 is SGHAT and CDR2 FQNNGV. The CDR3 contains 17 residues. V shed 3 bases, J shed 3 bases, and the junction held 14 bases outside the gene matches. CDR3: CASSLPGGSSPVYEQYF. The CDR3 DNA reads TGTGCCAGCAGCTTGCCGGGCGGGAGCTCCCCCGTCTACGAGCAGTACTTC.

V and J are TRBV30 and TRBJ2-3, with D possibly being TRBD1 (5 bases). Trimming shortened V by 1 base and J by 4 bases, and 9 bases separated the two germline ends. Germline loops: CDR1 GTSNPN, CDR2 SVGIG (reference sequence). The CDR3 spans 13 residues. The CDR3: CAWSALGADTQYF. The CDR3 DNA follows: TGTGCCTGGAGTGCTTTAGGGGCAGATACGCAGTATTTT.

V and J are TRBV27 and TRBJ2-1, with D possibly TRBD2 on 6 matching bases. CDR1 is MNHEY and CDR2 is SMNVEV in the germline V gene (reference sequence). The V gene lost 5 bases and the J gene lost 3 bases, with 11 bases spanning the gap. The CDR3 is made up of 14 amino acids. CDR3 sequence: CASSPRENYNEQFF. The CDR3 DNA reads TGTGCCAGCAGTCCTCGGGAGAACTACAATGAGCAGTTCTTC.

This clone was seen more than once but under ten times. The chain couples TRBV10-2 to TRBJ2-3, with D tentatively TRBD1 (5 bases). This CDR3 has 14 residues. V lost 5 bases to trimming and J lost 3 bases, with 12 bases between them. Germline V CDR1 and CDR2: WSHSY, SAAADI. The CDR3 loop is CASSKSSGTDTQYF. The CDR3 DNA sequence: TGCGCCAGCAGTAAAAGTTCAGGGACAGATACGCAGTATTTT.

This sequence joins TRBV2 and TRBJ1-3; weak D call: TRBD1 (5 bases). CDR1 and CDR2 from the germline V gene are SNHLY and FYNNEI. The CDR3 covers 17 residues. V lost 8 bases to trimming and J lost 1 base, with 21 bases between them. The CDR3 DNA reads TGTGCCAGCGCCAACTCGGGGGGGGGTTTATCTGGAAACACCATATATTTT. It specifies CASANSGGGLSGNTIYF.

The J gene is TRBJ2-2, the V gene TRBV9; D might be TRBD2 (5 bases). The CDR3 has 14 residues. The V and J ends lost 0 bases and 6 bases respectively, with 9 bases between them. Germline loops: CDR1 SGDLS, CDR2 YYNGEE. Here the CDR3 DNA reads TGTGCCAGCAGCGTAGGTCAGAGGGCCGGGGAGCTGTTTTTT. This gives the protein CASSVGQRAGELFF.

The chain employs TRBV6-6 and TRBJ1-1, with a possible D match to TRBD1 (5 bases). The CDR3 length is 14 residues. From germline, CDR1 is MNHNY and CDR2 SVGAGI (reference sequence). The V and J ends lost 7 bases and 0 bases respectively, with 12 bases between them. CDR3 sequence (DNA): TGTGCCAGCACCCAGGGTTTCGTGAACACTGAAGCTTTCTTT. Translating it yields CASTQGFVNTEAFF.

V usage is TRBV6-1 and J usage is TRBJ1-2; 11 bases fit TRBD1. Germline V CDR1 and CDR2: MNHNS, SASEGT. Trimming at V came to 4 bases and at J to 1 base, leaving 11 bases not matched to a gene. The length of the CDR3 is 18 residues. CDR3 bases: TGTGCCAGCAGTGGCCGGACAGGGGGCGAAATGGGTAACTATGGCTACACCTTC. It translates to CASSGRTGGEMGNYGYTF.

This clone was observed once. The chain links TRBV5-6 to TRBJ2-1; 13 bases are shared with TRBD2. Germline V gene sequence: CDR1 SGHDT, CDR2 YYEEEE. The CDR3 is 17 amino acids. The V segment lost 3 bases and the J segment 4 bases; nucleotides outside the gene matches: 7. The DNA for the CDR3 is TGTGCCAGCAGCTCAATCGTACTAGCGGGAGGGTACAATGAGCAGTTCTTC. Translating gives CASSSIVLAGGYNEQFF.

The chain recombines TRBV30 with TRBJ1-5; 9 bases align to TRBD1. The CDR3 length is 14 residues. Germline loops: CDR1 GTSNPN, CDR2 SVGIG (reference sequence). V was clipped by 5 bases and J by 6 bases; unmatched bases: 8. CDR3 sequence reads: CAWDDTGGGQPQHF. The CDR3 nucleotides read TGTGCCTGGGACGACACAGGGGGCGGTCAGCCCCAGCATTTT.